This T cell receptor beta chain came from a study of cytomegalovirus exposure and HLA in healthy donors. The CDR3 consists of 11 residues. Trimming removed 3 bases at V and 8 bases at J, with 10 bases between. In germline, CDR1 is SQVTM, CDR2 ANQGSEA. PCR employed 60 Vbeta and 13 Jbeta primers. Method: immunoSEQ multiplex PCR; TCRdb's copy keeps in-frame clones and lacks some. The table shows more than 65,000 clones, with 65% to 75% occurring only once. This clonotype was sampled from an older woman in good health and CMV-seropositive. Sample: PBMCs. V is TRBV29-1 and J is TRBJ1-2; TRBD1 is a possible D gene (5 bases). CDR3 region: CSVDTGGGYTF. CDR3 DNA sequence: TGCAGCGTTGACACCGGGGGGGGCTACACCTTC.